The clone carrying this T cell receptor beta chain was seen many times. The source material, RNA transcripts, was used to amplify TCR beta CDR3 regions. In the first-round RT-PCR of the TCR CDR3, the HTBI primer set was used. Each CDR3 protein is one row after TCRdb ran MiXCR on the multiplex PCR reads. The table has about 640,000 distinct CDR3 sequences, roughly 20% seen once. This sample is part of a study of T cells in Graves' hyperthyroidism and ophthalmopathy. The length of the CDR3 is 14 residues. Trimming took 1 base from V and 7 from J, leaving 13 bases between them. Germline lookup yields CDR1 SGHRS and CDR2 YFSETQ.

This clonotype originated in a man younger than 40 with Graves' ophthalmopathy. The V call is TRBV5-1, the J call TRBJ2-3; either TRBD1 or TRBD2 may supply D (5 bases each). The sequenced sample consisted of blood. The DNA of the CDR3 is TGCGCCAGCAGCTTGACTGAGGGGTCAAATACGCAGTATTTT. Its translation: CASSLTEGSNTQYF.